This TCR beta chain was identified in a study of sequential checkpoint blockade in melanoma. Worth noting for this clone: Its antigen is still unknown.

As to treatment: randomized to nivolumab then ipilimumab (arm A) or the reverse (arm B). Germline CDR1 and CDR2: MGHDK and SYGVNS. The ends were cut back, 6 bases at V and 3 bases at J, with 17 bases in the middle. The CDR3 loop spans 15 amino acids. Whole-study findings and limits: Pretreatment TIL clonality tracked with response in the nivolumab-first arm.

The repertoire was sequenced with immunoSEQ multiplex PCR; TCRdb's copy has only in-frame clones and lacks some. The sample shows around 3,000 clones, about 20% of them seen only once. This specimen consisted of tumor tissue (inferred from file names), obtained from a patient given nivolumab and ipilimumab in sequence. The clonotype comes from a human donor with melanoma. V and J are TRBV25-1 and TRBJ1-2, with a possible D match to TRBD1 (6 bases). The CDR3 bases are TGTGCCAGCAGCGAAATCGGGACAAAGGACTATGGCTACACCTTC. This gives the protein CASSEIGTKDYGYTF.